The clone carrying this T cell receptor beta chain was seen a single time. Germline V gene lookup returns CDR1 MNHEY and CDR2 SVGAGI. The ends lost 6 bases at V and 7 bases at J; junction bases unmatched: 4. The CDR3 runs 14 residues. The data are from a study of blood T cell repertoires in COVID-19. TCRdb's copy holds only in-frame clones and misses some; the assay was immunoSEQ multiplex PCR. Among about 200,000 clones listed, roughly four fifths were seen once. This study enrolled people aged about 18 to 95 from approximately 25 US geographic areas. The chain carries TRBV6-5 and TRBJ1-6; 9 positions match TRBD1. This sequence was found in a middle-aged man who had recovered from COVID-19. The sample was PBMCs or T cells enriched from blood (not recorded which). In DNA, the CDR3 is TGTGCCAGCAGGCGAGACAGGGGGAATTCACCCCTCCACTTT. It yields the protein CASRRDRGNSPLHF.